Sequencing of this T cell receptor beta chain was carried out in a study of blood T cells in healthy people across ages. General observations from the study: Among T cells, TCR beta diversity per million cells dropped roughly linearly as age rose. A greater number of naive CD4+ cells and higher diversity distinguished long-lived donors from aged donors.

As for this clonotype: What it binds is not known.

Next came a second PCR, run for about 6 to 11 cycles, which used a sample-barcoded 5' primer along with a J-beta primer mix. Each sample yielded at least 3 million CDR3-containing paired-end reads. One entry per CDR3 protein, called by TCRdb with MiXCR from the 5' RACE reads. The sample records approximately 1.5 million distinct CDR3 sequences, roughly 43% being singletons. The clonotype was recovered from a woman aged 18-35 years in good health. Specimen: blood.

The CDR3 loop is CSVEGGGPANEKLFF. DNA for the CDR3: TGCAGCGTTGAAGGGGGGGGGCCGGCTAATGAAAAACTGTTTTTT. The genes are TRBV29-1 and TRBJ1-4; possibly TRBD1 for D (6 bases). Trimming left V 1 base short and J 3 bases short, with 12 bases between. Germline-derived CDR1 and CDR2 are SQVTM and ANQGSEA. This CDR3 comprises 15 residues.